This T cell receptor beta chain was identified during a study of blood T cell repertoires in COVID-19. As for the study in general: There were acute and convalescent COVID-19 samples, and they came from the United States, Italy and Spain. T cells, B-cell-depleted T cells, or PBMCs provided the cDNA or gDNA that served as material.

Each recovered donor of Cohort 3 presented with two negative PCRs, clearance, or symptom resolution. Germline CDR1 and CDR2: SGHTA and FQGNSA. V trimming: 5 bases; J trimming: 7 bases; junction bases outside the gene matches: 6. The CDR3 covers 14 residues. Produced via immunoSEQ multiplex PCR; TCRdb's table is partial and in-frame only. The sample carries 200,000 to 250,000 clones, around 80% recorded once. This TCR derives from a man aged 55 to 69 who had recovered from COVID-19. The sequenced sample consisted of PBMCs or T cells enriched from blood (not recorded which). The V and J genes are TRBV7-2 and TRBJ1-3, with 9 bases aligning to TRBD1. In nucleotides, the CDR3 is TGTGCCAGCAGCCTACTAGACAGGGGGAACACCATATATTTT. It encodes CASSLLDRGNTIYF. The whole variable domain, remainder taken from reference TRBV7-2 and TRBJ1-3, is GAGVSQSPSNKVTEKGKDVELRCDPISGHTALYWYRQSLGQGLEFLIYFQGNSAPDKSGLPSDRFSAERTGGSVSTLTIQRTQQEDSAVYLCASSLLDRGNTIYFGEGSWLTVV.